These 25 T cell receptor beta chains were all obtained from the same sample, sequenced in a study of blood T cells in healthy people across ages. It was with a sample-barcoded 5' primer and a J-beta primer mix that a second PCR of about 7 to 12 cycles was run. From the 5' RACE reads, TCRdb called clonotypes with MiXCR, one entry per CDR3 protein. The sample includes about 1,000,000 distinct CDR3 sequences, under 45% seen only once; the top ten take approximately 19%. The specimen was blood. The origin of the receptors is a woman between 55 and 75 years old in good health.

The chain joins TRBV7-8 to TRBJ2-5; TRBD1 aligns across 10 bases. This CDR3 comprises 15 residues. CDR1 SGHVS and CDR2 FQNEAQ come from the germline V gene. V lost 2 bases and J lost 4; bases outside the gene matches: 4. CDR3 region: CASSLRDRGLETQYF. The CDR3 DNA sequence: TGTGCCAGCAGCTTAAGGGACAGGGGTTTAGAGACCCAGTACTTC. Full variable domain (missing parts from reference TRBV7-8 and TRBJ2-5): GAGVSQSPRYKVAKRGQDVALRCDPISGHVSLFWYQQALGQGPEFLTYFQNEAQLDKSGLPSDRFFAERPEGSVSTLKIQRTQQEDSAVYLCASSLRDRGLETQYFGPGTRLLVL.

This clonotype was counted between two and nine times. This chain uses TRBV11-3 with TRBJ2-1; 10 bases line up with TRBD2. This CDR3 contains 16 residues. With V trimmed by 1 base and J by 9 bases, 9 bases remained unmatched. Germline V lookup: CDR1 SGHNT, CDR2 YENEEA. CDR3 sequence: CASSLASSGRASEQFF. Written as DNA, the CDR3 is TGTGCCAGCAGCTTAGCATCCAGCGGGAGGGCCAGTGAGCAGTTCTTC. The complete variable domain, with remaining parts taken from reference TRBV11-3 and TRBJ2-1, reads EAGVVQSPRYKIIEKKQPVAFWCNPISGHNTLYWYLQNLGQGPELLIRYENEEAVDDSQLPKDRFSAERLKGVDSTLKIQPAELGDSAVYLCASSLASSGRASEQFFGPGTRLTVL.

This clonotype occurred once. The genes are TRBV5-1 and TRBJ2-3; D possibly corresponds to TRBD2 (6 bases). Germline loops: CDR1 SGHRS, CDR2 YFSETQ. The length of the CDR3 is 16 residues. V was pared by 2 bases and J by 1 base, with 14 bases between. The CDR3 loop is CASSFQSGSRTDTQYF. CDR3 bases: TGCGCCAGCAGCTTTCAATCCGGGAGTCGCACAGATACGCAGTATTTT.

A single count supports this clonotype. CDR3 in amino acids: CASSQTSGAGEQYF. The CDR3 coding sequence is TGTGCCAGCAGCCAGACTAGCGGGGCCGGCGAGCAGTACTTC. The chain links TRBV7-9 to TRBJ2-7, with 11 bases lining up with TRBD2. From germline, CDR1 is SEHNR and CDR2 FQNEAQ (reference sequence). J lost 6 bases, V lost 5 bases, and 6 bases had no gene match. CDR3 length: 14 residues.

The V gene is TRBV4-2, the J gene TRBJ2-1; 11 nucleotides align to TRBD2. The CDR3 consists of 17 residues. The germline V gene encodes CDR1 LGHNA and CDR2 YNFKEQ. The trim removed 2 bases at V and 2 bases at J, leaving 5 bases unmatched. CDR3 sequence reads: CASSQFLTSGTYNEQFF. DNA of the CDR3: TGTGCCAGCAGCCAATTCTTGACTAGCGGGACCTACAATGAGCAGTTCTTC.

V gene TRBV27 combines with J gene TRBJ2-5; D is undetermined. The DNA end is a closer match to TRBJ2-7, so the J assignment may be wrong. This CDR3 contains 13 residues. Germline V gene sequence: CDR1 MNHEY, CDR2 SMNVEV (reference sequence). The CDR3 here is CASSYGSWDEQYF. The CDR3 DNA is TGTGCCAGCAGTTATGGCAGTTGGGACGAGCAGTACTTC.

The J gene is TRBJ2-1, the V gene TRBV5-1; 7 nucleotides match TRBD2. The ends lost 2 bases at V and 5 bases at J; junction bases unmatched: 10. CDR1 is SGHRS and CDR2 is YFSETQ in the germline V gene. CDR3 size: 16 residues. This chain's CDR3 is CASSFGGGARNNEQFF. The CDR3 coding sequence is TGCGCCAGCAGCTTTGGGGGAGGGGCGCGGAACAATGAGCAGTTCTTC. Using reference TRBV5-1 and TRBJ2-1 for the parts outside the CDR3, the full variable domain is KAGVTQTPRYLIKTRGQQVTLSCSPISGHRSVSWYQQTPGQGLQFLFEYFSETQRNKGNFPGRFSGRQFSNSRSEMNVSTLELGDSALYLCASSFGGGARNNEQFFGPGTRLTVL.

This clonotype was recorded at least ten times. This sequence joins TRBV9 and TRBJ2-1; D is undetermined. The CDR3 contains 13 residues. Germline V gene lookup returns CDR1 SGDLS and CDR2 YYNGEE. Trimming cost V 2 bases and J 4 bases, with 7 bases left between them. CDR3 nucleotide sequence: TGTGCCAGCAGCGTCGCAGTGTACAATGAGCAGTTCTTC. Its protein is CASSVAVYNEQFF.

This clonotype was observed many times. This rearrangement joins TRBV24-1 to TRBJ2-3; no firm D call. V was pared by 5 bases and J by 4 bases, with 3 bases between. The CDR3 contains 11 residues. Germline CDR1 is KGHDR and CDR2 is SFDVKD. The CDR3 protein is CATSGADTQYF. The CDR3 DNA reads as TGTGCCACCAGTGGTGCAGATACGCAGTATTTT.

This clonotype was detected once. The chain has TRBV10-1 and TRBJ2-2; 7 bases agree with TRBD1. CDR3 length: 16 residues. V lost 6 bases, J lost 2 bases, and 9 bases stayed unmatched. Looked up from germline, CDR1 is WNHNN and CDR2 is SYGVQD (reference sequence). The chain's CDR3 is CASSPTGMPNTGELFF. As DNA, the CDR3 is TGCGCCAGCAGCCCGACAGGGATGCCCAACACCGGGGAGCTGTTTTTT.

The J gene is TRBJ1-2, the V gene TRBV27; D is undetermined. The CDR3 consists of 15 residues. V was clipped by 0 bases and J by 8 bases, with 16 bases between them. Germline CDR1 MNHEY, CDR2 SMNVEV (reference sequence). Here the CDR3 DNA reads TGTGCCAGCAGTTTATCGAACCCCGCATTTGGGGGCTACACCTTC. Protein product: CASSLSNPAFGGYTF.

The V and J genes are TRBV19 and TRBJ1-2, with 7 bases that match TRBD1. CDR3 length: 20 amino acids. Germline V lookup: CDR1 LNHDA, CDR2 SQIVND (reference sequence). V gave up 5 bases and J gave up 5 bases; unmatched junction bases: 26. The CDR3 loop is CASSSESLPRQGNNPYGYTF. The CDR3 region has the DNA TGTGCCAGTAGTTCCGAGTCCCTGCCTAGACAGGGTAACAACCCTTATGGCTACACCTTC. Full variable domain (missing parts from reference TRBV19 and TRBJ1-2): DGGITQSPKYLFRKEGQNVTLSCEQNLNHDAMYWYRQDPGQGLRLIYYSQIVNDFQKGDIAEGYSVSREKKESFPLTVTSAQKNPTAFYLCASSSESLPRQGNNPYGYTFGSGTRLTVV.

This clonotype has more than one count but fewer than ten. This chain links TRBV6-6 with TRBJ2-7, with 9 bases aligning to TRBD1. With 5 bases clipped from V and 6 bases from J, the junction kept 11 bases outside the gene matches. Germline CDR1 is MNHNY and CDR2 is SVGAGI (reference sequence). The CDR3 has 15 amino acids. The CDR3 coding sequence is TGTGCCAGCAGTCCCCGGACAGGGGTAATAGGCGAGCAGTACTTC. Translation: CASSPRTGVIGEQYF.

The V and J genes are TRBV7-2 and TRBJ1-1; weak D call: TRBD1 (6 bases). In germline, CDR1 is SGHTA, CDR2 FQGNSA. The V end lost 2 bases, the J end lost 0 bases, and 13 bases lay between the germline ends. The CDR3 spans 16 residues. CDR3 residues: CASSLRPGHLNTEAFF. The DNA of the CDR3 is TGTGCCAGCAGCTTAAGGCCGGGACATTTGAACACTGAAGCTTTCTTT.

The V call is TRBV10-1, the J call TRBJ2-3; D may match TRBD1 or TRBD2 (5 bases each). In germline, CDR1 is WNHNN, CDR2 SYGVQD (reference sequence). The CDR3 has 15 residues. V gave up 4 bases and J gave up 3 bases, with 14 bases separating them. In nucleotides, the CDR3 is TGCGCCAGCAGTGTAGGGGACGGGGTGACAGATACGCAGTATTTT. Amino acid sequence: CASSVGDGVTDTQYF.

This chain uses TRBV14 with TRBJ2-1; D not certain. CDR1 is SGHDN and CDR2 is FVKESK in the germline V gene. The CDR3 covers 13 residues. V lost 1 base and J lost 8, with 9 bases in between. The CDR3 nucleotides read TGTGCCAGCAGCCAAGGAGCGTACGATGAGCAGTTCTTC. This encodes CASSQGAYDEQFF.

In this sample, this clonotype turned up a few times. The V call is TRBV4-1, the J call TRBJ2-7, with TRBD2 identical over 8 bases. This CDR3 is 15 amino acids long. The germline V gene encodes CDR1 MGHRA and CDR2 YSYEKL. V trimming: 4 bases; J trimming: 0 bases; junction bases outside the gene matches: 5. The CDR3 DNA reads TGCGCCAGCAGCCCACGGGAGGGGACCTCCTACGAGCAGTACTTC. Its translation: CASSPREGTSYEQYF.

The chain combines TRBV30 with TRBJ2-3; the match to TRBD2 covers 7 bases. With V trimmed by 3 bases and J by 10 bases, 13 bases remained unmatched. Germline V gene lookup returns CDR1 GTSNPN and CDR2 SVGIG (reference sequence). This CDR3 is 14 amino acids long. The CDR3: CAWRPAGPKSAQYF. The CDR3 bases are TGTGCCTGGAGACCAGCGGGGCCTAAAAGTGCGCAGTATTTT. The full variable domain, with the rest looked up from reference TRBV30 and TRBJ2-3, is SQTIHQWPATLVQPVGSPLSLECTVEGTSNPNLYWYRQAAGRGLQLLFYSVGIGQISSEVPQNLSASRPQDRQFILSSKKLLLSDSGFYLCAWRPAGPKSAQYFGPGTRLTVL.

The V and J genes are TRBV4-1 and TRBJ2-3; D call uncertain. This CDR3 is built from 14 residues. With 3 bases removed from V and 0 bases from J, the gap between germline ends came to 7 bases. Germline-derived CDR1 and CDR2 are MGHRA and YSYEKL. CDR3 nucleotide sequence: TGCGCCAGCAGCCATCGGTCCAGCACAGATACGCAGTATTTT. It encodes CASSHRSSTDTQYF.

In regard to this clonotype: This may arise from a read error, as a much more abundant clone is one base away. J is TRBJ2-7 and V is TRBV3-1, with D maybe TRBD2 (6 bases). Trimming stripped 0 bases from V and 6 bases from J, with 15 bases between. Germline CDR1 and CDR2: LGHDT and YNNKEL (reference sequence). The CDR3 contains 15 residues. The CDR3 is CASSQDTSRILEQYF. In DNA, the CDR3 is TGTGCCAGCAGCCAAGATACTAGCAGGATTCTCGAGCAGTACTTC.

The chain is built from TRBV4-2 and TRBJ1-4; D call uncertain. Germline lookup yields CDR1 LGHNA and CDR2 YNFKEQ. V gave up 3 bases and J gave up 6 bases, with 14 bases separating them. The CDR3 is 15 residues long. This CDR3 reads CASSHPGAGYEKLFF. The CDR3 DNA follows: TGTGCCAGCAGCCACCCGGGAGCTGGCTATGAAAAACTGTTTTTT.

J is TRBJ1-2 and V is TRBV5-1; TRBD1 agrees at 9 bases. Germline-derived CDR1 and CDR2 are SGHRS and YFSETQ. CDR3 size: 15 residues. V dropped 0 bases and J dropped 7; count of bases not matched to a gene: 7. Here the CDR3 DNA reads TGCGCCAGCAGCTTGGAGGGACAGGGTCTCCGTGGCTACACCTTC. It yields the protein CASSLEGQGLRGYTF.

A few counts support this clonotype. The J gene is TRBJ2-4, the V gene TRBV6-1, with D perhaps matching TRBD2 (6 bases). The germline gives CDR1 MNHNS, CDR2 SASEGT. The CDR3 runs 11 residues. Between the trimmed V and J ends, which lost 7 bases and 7 bases, there was a span of 8 bases. The CDR3 DNA sequence: TGTGCCAGCACGGGGAGGAACATTCAGTACTTC. Protein sequence: CASTGRNIQYF.

The sample holds a few counts of this clonotype. The V and J genes are TRBV19 and TRBJ1-2, with TRBD1 identical over 7 bases. The CDR3 totals 14 residues. V gave up 3 bases and J gave up 6 bases; unmatched junction bases: 7. Germline-derived CDR1 and CDR2 are LNHDA and SQIVND (reference sequence). The CDR3 bases are TGTGCCAGTAGTATCTCGGGACAGTCGGATGGCTACACCTTC. Its translation is CASSISGQSDGYTF.

The chain couples TRBV6-6 to TRBJ1-5; TRBD1 matches 8 bases. Trimming at V came to 6 bases and at J to 4 bases, leaving 14 bases not matched to a gene. Germline loops: CDR1 MNHNY, CDR2 SVGAGI (reference sequence). This CDR3 contains 17 residues. This chain's CDR3 is CASSKLIMGQANQPQHF. CDR3 coding DNA: TGTGCCAGCAGCAAATTAATAATGGGACAGGCTAATCAGCCCCAGCATTTT.